This TCR beta chain is from a study of read filtering for tumor transcriptome and immune sequencing. Study overall: Mean patient age was roughly 61 years, range roughly 45 to 80; 17 to 20 male, 14 female. TCR-mapped reads were about 3.5 to 10.27 million with IR-seq versus about 80 to 1273 with RNA-seq. The study, taken as a whole, reports: The sorted CD138-negative fraction was a mixed bone marrow immune population, not purified T cells.

This clonotype was observed many times. Antigen unknown. Bone marrow was sampled from every patient at the time of active disease. The library was built from roughly 400 ng RNA with molecular barcoded adaptors for alpha/delta and beta/gamma chains. TCRdb processed the reads anew with MiXCR; each CDR3 protein has one entry. The sample holds over 35,000 distinct CDR3 sequences; about 11% are singletons and the top ten take more than 30%. Between the trimmed V and J ends, which lost 1 base and 5 bases, there was a span of 16 bases. Looked up from germline, CDR1 is KGHDR and CDR2 is SFDVKD. There are 17 residues in the CDR3.

The chain is built from TRBV24-1 and TRBJ2-2, with D tentatively TRBD1 (6 bases). Sequencing used a population of CD138-negative cells sorted from bone marrow. The sequence was obtained from a donor aged 40 or over with multiple myeloma. CDR3 DNA sequence: TGTGCCACCAGTGATTTACCACAGGGTATATATACCGGGGAGCTGTTTTTT. Translating gives CATSDLPQGIYTGELFF.